These T cell receptor beta chains were read from a single sample in a study of T cells in Graves' hyperthyroidism and ophthalmopathy. TCRdb reprocessed the multiplex PCR reads with MiXCR, giving one entry per CDR3 protein. The sample includes approximately 700,000 distinct CDR3 sequences, just under 45% of them seen just once. The sample consisted of peripheral blood or thyroid tissue (not recorded which). Every receptor here comes from an adult man with Graves' disease, either hyperthyroidism or ophthalmopathy (not recorded which). The CDR3 runs from the conserved cysteine through the conserved F or W. D genes are given only for firm matches. Some rows mark clone size as missing; the rest say once, few, many or name a class of expanded clone.

D gene: TRBD2; clone size: many; J gene: TRBJ2-6; V gene: TRBV29-1; CDR3 DNA: TGCAGCGCTGAAACCGGGACTAGCAGCTCTGGGGCCAACGTCCTGACTTTC; CDR3 protein: CSAETGTSSSGANVLTF
D gene: -; clone size: many; J gene: TRBJ2-7; V gene: TRBV29-1; CDR3 DNA: TGCAGCGTTGTATCTTCCTATGGAGAGCAGTACTTC; CDR3 protein: CSVVSSYGEQYF
D gene: TRBD1; clone size: -; J gene: TRBJ1-6; V gene: TRBV2; CDR3 DNA: TGTGCCAGCAAGGACAGGGGCCAACCGCTGCGGTCACCCCTCCACTTT; CDR3 protein: CASKDRGQPLRSPLHF
D gene: -; clone size: many; J gene: TRBJ1-5; V gene: TRBV12-3/TRBV12-4; CDR3 DNA: TGTGCCAGCAGTTCAGGGAGTCAGCCCCAGCATTTT; CDR3 protein: CASSSGSQPQHF
D gene: TRBD1; clone size: -; J gene: TRBJ2-7; V gene: TRBV7-9; CDR3 DNA: TGTGCCAGCAGCTTCCGGGACAGGGGGCTTCGCGAGCAGTACTTC; CDR3 protein: CASSFRDRGLREQYF
D gene: -; clone size: -; J gene: TRBJ1-3; V gene: TRBV29-1; CDR3 DNA: TGCAGCGTTGAACTGACACCCGGAAACACCATATATTTT; CDR3 protein: CSVELTPGNTIYF
D gene: -; clone size: many; J gene: TRBJ1-1; V gene: TRBV19; CDR3 DNA: TGTGCCAGTAGGGCAGGGGACACTGAAGCTTTCTTT; CDR3 protein: CASRAGDTEAFF
D gene: -; clone size: -; J gene: TRBJ1-4; V gene: TRBV29-1; CDR3 DNA: TGCAGCGTGGCGACGGAAGGGGCGGGTGAAAAACCGTTTTTT; CDR3 protein: CSVATEGAGEKPFF
D gene: TRBD1; clone size: -; J gene: TRBJ2-5; V gene: TRBV7-9; CDR3 DNA: TGTGCCAGCAGCGTACCCGGGACAGGGGGCACGGAGACCCAGTACTTC; CDR3 protein: CASSVPGTGGTETQYF
D gene: -; clone size: many; J gene: TRBJ1-2; V gene: TRBV29-1; CDR3 DNA: TGCAGCGTTGTTACCGGGATCGACTATGGCTACACCTTC; CDR3 protein: CSVVTGIDYGYTF
D gene: -; clone size: many; J gene: TRBJ1-2; V gene: TRBV24-1; CDR3 DNA: TGTGCCACCAGTAGTCCCGGGACGTTAGGCTATGGCTACACCTTC; CDR3 protein: CATSSPGTLGYGYTF
D gene: -; clone size: -; J gene: TRBJ2-3; V gene: TRBV7-2; CDR3 DNA: TGTGCCAGCAGCTCCCCCAGACACTTACCAAGCACAGATACGCAGTATTTT; CDR3 protein: CASSSPRHLPSTDTQYF
D gene: TRBD1; clone size: -; J gene: TRBJ2-7; V gene: TRBV19; CDR3 DNA: TGTGCCAGTAGTATACAGGGGGCAGGCGAGCAGTACTTC; CDR3 protein: CASSIQGAGEQYF
D gene: TRBD1; clone size: few; J gene: TRBJ1-5; V gene: TRBV6-1; CDR3 DNA: TGTGCCAGCAGCCGAACCGGGACAGCCTTACAGCCCCAGCATTTT; CDR3 protein: CASSRTGTALQPQHF
D gene: TRBD1; clone size: many; J gene: TRBJ2-5; V gene: TRBV10-3; CDR3 DNA: TGTGCCATCAGCGACAGGGAGCAAGAGACCCAGTACTTC; CDR3 protein: CAISDREQETQYF
D gene: -; clone size: many; J gene: TRBJ1-2; V gene: TRBV7-9; CDR3 DNA: TGTGCCAGCAGCTTGACCGTGGACGGCTACACCTTC; CDR3 protein: CASSLTVDGYTF
D gene: -; clone size: -; J gene: TRBJ1-5; V gene: TRBV15; CDR3 DNA: TGTGCCACCAGCTTGGGACCATTACAGCCCCAGCATTTT; CDR3 protein: CATSLGPLQPQHF
D gene: -; clone size: many; J gene: TRBJ1-3; V gene: TRBV15; CDR3 DNA: TGTGCCACCAGCAGAGAGACAAACGAATATAAGGGAAACACCATATATTTT; CDR3 protein: CATSRETNEYKGNTIYF
D gene: TRBD1; clone size: few; J gene: TRBJ1-1; V gene: TRBV10-3; CDR3 DNA: TGTGCCATCAGAGGCACAGGGGGCCCCAACACTGAAGCTTTCTTT; CDR3 protein: CAIRGTGGPNTEAFF
D gene: -; clone size: many; J gene: TRBJ1-2; V gene: TRBV29-1; CDR3 DNA: TGCAGCGTTGAGGAGGCAGGGAGATCCTATGGCTACACCTTC; CDR3 protein: CSVEEAGRSYGYTF
D gene: TRBD1; clone size: -; J gene: TRBJ1-4; V gene: TRBV2; CDR3 DNA: TGTGCCACCAGTGATCCGACAGGGAGCACTGAAAAACTGTTTTTT; CDR3 protein: CATSDPTGSTEKLFF
D gene: TRBD1; clone size: few; J gene: TRBJ2-7; V gene: TRBV6-1; CDR3 DNA: TGTGCCAGCAGTGCCCGACGGGACAGGGGATACGAGCAGTACTTC; CDR3 protein: CASSARRDRGYEQYF
D gene: TRBD1; clone size: -; J gene: TRBJ1-6; V gene: TRBV19; CDR3 DNA: TGTGCCAGTAGTTCCCGACGCTCCGGGACAGGGGGCTTCGGGAATTCACCCCTCCACTTT; CDR3 protein: CASSSRRSGTGGFGNSPLHF
D gene: TRBD1; clone size: many; J gene: TRBJ1-1; V gene: TRBV29-1; CDR3 DNA: TGCAGCGTTGAAGGCGGACAGGGTTGGACTGAAGCTTTCTTT; CDR3 protein: CSVEGGQGWTEAFF
D gene: -; clone size: -; J gene: TRBJ2-7; V gene: TRBV7-9; CDR3 DNA: TGTGCCAGCAGCCCCGGAGGCGGGGACTACGAGCAGTACTTC; CDR3 protein: CASSPGGGDYEQYF
D gene: -; clone size: few; J gene: TRBJ1-1; V gene: TRBV5-1; CDR3 DNA: TGCGCCAGCAGCCGGGCCACAGGGAACACTGAAGCTTTCTTT; CDR3 protein: CASSRATGNTEAFF
D gene: -; clone size: few; J gene: TRBJ2-5; V gene: TRBV2; CDR3 DNA: TGTGCCAGCAGTTACCCGTCCGGGGAGACCCAGTACTTC; CDR3 protein: CASSYPSGETQYF
D gene: -; clone size: -; J gene: TRBJ1-3; V gene: TRBV6-5; CDR3 DNA: TGTGCCAGCAGTTACCGGCGCAAGGGCCCCTCTGGAAACACCATATATTTT; CDR3 protein: CASSYRRKGPSGNTIYF
D gene: TRBD1; clone size: -; J gene: TRBJ1-5; V gene: TRBV2; CDR3 DNA: TGTGCCAGCAGCGCCTCAGGGGCAGGGGGCGGTCAGCCCCAGCATTTT; CDR3 protein: CASSASGAGGGQPQHF
D gene: TRBD2; clone size: -; J gene: TRBJ2-7; V gene: TRBV29-1; CDR3 DNA: TGCAGCGTTGCACTAGCGGGAGACGACGAGCAGTACTTC; CDR3 protein: CSVALAGDDEQYF
D gene: -; clone size: -; J gene: TRBJ1-5; V gene: TRBV2; CDR3 DNA: TGTGCCAGCAGGCAGGTTAGTCAGCCCCAGCATTTT; CDR3 protein: CASRQVSQPQHF
D gene: TRBD1; clone size: -; J gene: TRBJ1-4; V gene: TRBV7-2; CDR3 DNA: TGTGCCAGCAGCCCGACAGGGAATAATGAAAAACTGTTTTTT; CDR3 protein: CASSPTGNNEKLFF
D gene: -; clone size: -; J gene: TRBJ1-1; V gene: TRBV14; CDR3 DNA: TGTTCCAGCAGCCAAGACCGCGGACAGCTTGGGGACACTGAAGCTTTCTTT; CDR3 protein: CSSSQDRGQLGDTEAFF
D gene: -; clone size: -; J gene: TRBJ1-5; V gene: TRBV2; CDR3 DNA: TGTGCCAGCAGTGTATCGGGGGTCGGATTTCAGCCCCAGCATTTT; CDR3 protein: CASSVSGVGFQPQHF
D gene: TRBD1; clone size: few; J gene: TRBJ2-6; V gene: TRBV12-3/TRBV12-4; CDR3 DNA: TGTGCCAGCAGTTTGACAGGGGGCCACAGCTCTGGGGCCAACGTCCTGACTTTC; CDR3 protein: CASSLTGGHSSGANVLTF
D gene: TRBD1; clone size: -; J gene: TRBJ1-6; V gene: TRBV7-3; CDR3 DNA: TGTGCCAGCAGCTCCGGGACAGGGACGCGGAATTCACCCCTCCACTTT; CDR3 protein: CASSSGTGTRNSPLHF
D gene: -; clone size: few; J gene: TRBJ1-1; V gene: TRBV19; CDR3 DNA: TGTGCCAGTAGCCCAGAGGGGGTAAGCACTGAAGCTTTCTTT; CDR3 protein: CASSPEGVSTEAFF
D gene: -; clone size: -; J gene: TRBJ1-2; V gene: TRBV29-1; CDR3 DNA: TGCAGCGTTGAGGGGGACACCGTTAACTATGGCTACACCTTC; CDR3 protein: CSVEGDTVNYGYTF
D gene: -; clone size: -; J gene: TRBJ1-1; V gene: TRBV10-3; CDR3 DNA: TGTGCCATCAGTGAACAGCTAACTAATGAAGCTTTCTTT; CDR3 protein: CAISEQLTNEAFF
D gene: TRBD1; clone size: few; J gene: TRBJ1-1; V gene: TRBV7-9; CDR3 DNA: TGTGCCAGCAGCTTAGGGACAGGCGCGATCATGAACACTGAAGCTTTCTTT; CDR3 protein: CASSLGTGAIMNTEAFF
D gene: -; clone size: -; J gene: TRBJ2-2; V gene: TRBV9; CDR3 DNA: TGCGCCAGCAGCGCCGACAGTTTCACCGGGGAGCTGTTTTTT; CDR3 protein: CASSADSFTGELFF
D gene: -; clone size: many; J gene: TRBJ1-6; V gene: TRBV2; CDR3 DNA: TGTGCCAGCAGTGGGGCCTGGGGAGGCCATAATTCACCCCTCCACTTT; CDR3 protein: CASSGAWGGHNSPLHF
D gene: -; clone size: -; J gene: TRBJ2-5; V gene: TRBV7-8; CDR3 DNA: TGTGCCAGCAGCTTGGCCAGGCAGGGTATAGTGACGGAGACCCAGTACTTC; CDR3 protein: CASSLARQGIVTETQYF
D gene: TRBD1; clone size: few; J gene: TRBJ1-4; V gene: TRBV29-1; CDR3 DNA: TGCAGCGCTGGGACAGGTTCCCCGGCTAATGAAAAACTGTTTTTT; CDR3 protein: CSAGTGSPANEKLFF
D gene: TRBD2; clone size: -; J gene: TRBJ2-5; V gene: TRBV20-1; CDR3 DNA: TGCAGTGCTAGAGCACTAGCGGGCAGAGGGGAGACCCAGTACTTC; CDR3 protein: CSARALAGRGETQYF
D gene: TRBD1; clone size: once; J gene: TRBJ1-1; V gene: TRBV24-1; CDR3 DNA: TGTGCCAGCAGTCCCATAACAGGGGGTTTGAACACTGAAGCTTTCTTT; CDR3 protein: CASSPITGGLNTEAFF
D gene: -; clone size: few; J gene: TRBJ1-1; V gene: TRBV7-3; CDR3 DNA: TGTGCCAGCAGCTTGCTAGGGAAATACATGAACACTGAAGCTTTCTTT; CDR3 protein: CASSLLGKYMNTEAFF
D gene: -; clone size: many; J gene: TRBJ1-5; V gene: TRBV24-1; CDR3 DNA: TGTGCCACCAGTGACCTGGGACCGAATCAGCCCCAGCATTTT; CDR3 protein: CATSDLGPNQPQHF
D gene: -; clone size: -; J gene: TRBJ1-5; V gene: TRBV2; CDR3 DNA: TGTGCCAGCAGTGAAGATGGCAGGGTCCAGCCCCAGCATTTT; CDR3 protein: CASSEDGRVQPQHF